This T cell receptor beta chain was recovered during a study of T-cell memory formation after mild COVID-19. Findings and limits, study-wide: Shrinking CD4+ clones resided mostly in CM and EM, and CD8+ ones in EMRA.

The germline V gene has CDR1 MNHEY and CDR2 SVGAGI. The ends were cut back, 6 bases at V and 2 bases at J, with 14 bases in the middle. This CDR3 is built from 15 residues. TCRdb processed the 5' RACE reads anew with MiXCR; each CDR3 protein has one entry. The data contain nearly 350,000 distinct CDR3 sequences, under 15% of them singletons. Remarks on this clonotype: Its antigen is not known.

The receptor was derived from a man aged 18 to 30 who had mild COVID-19 (a few samples of this study predate the infection). Cell type and time point are not known. The chain has TRBV6-5 and TRBJ1-5; maybe TRBD1 (6 bases). Sequencing was performed on PBMCs or a T cell subset sorted from them (not recorded which). Here the CDR3 DNA reads TGTGCCAGCAGCCAATACAGGGTTGGCAATCAGCCCCAGCATTTT. This gives the protein CASSQYRVGNQPQHF.